One and the same sample provided the 15 T cell receptor beta chains below, sequenced in a study of cytomegalovirus exposure and HLA in healthy donors (TCRdb year 2017). Library preparation employed the immunoSEQ multiplex PCR assay. For the multiplex PCR, a mixture combining 60 forward primers for TCR Vbeta segments and 13 reverse primers for TCR Jbeta segments was used. Here the immuneACCESS table is served through TCRdb, limited to in-frame sequences with V and J called. Missing clones are a known gap in these copies; in checked studies unresolved V genes cover under half, and the rest lacks a known reason. This sample gives some 200,000 clones in total; 82% of them show up just once. 6.5% of the sample belongs to the ten largest clones. Sequencing was done on a sample of PBMCs. These receptors came from a woman aged 45 to 65 in good health and CMV-seropositive.

This chain joins TRBV28 and TRBJ2-1; 14 bases align to TRBD2. After removal of 10 bases from V and 3 bases from J, the junction contained 2 bases not matched to a gene. The CDR3 has 14 residues. CDR1 MDHEN and CDR2 SYDVKM come from the germline V gene. The CDR3 DNA reads as TGTGCCACCGGGACTAGCGGGAGCTACAATGAGCAGTTCTTC. Translating gives CATGTSGSYNEQFF.

This chain joins TRBV27 and TRBJ1-3, with D maybe TRBD1 (5 bases). Trimming pared 5 bases from V and 4 bases from J, leaving 21 bases between. From germline, CDR1 is MNHEY and CDR2 SMNVEV (reference sequence). The CDR3 sequence is 17 residues long. This CDR3 reads CASSPTGEPLWGNTIYF. The CDR3 region has the DNA TGTGCCAGCAGTCCTACGGGGGAGCCCTTGTGGGGAAACACCATATATTTT.

The chain couples TRBV18 to TRBJ1-1; D gene unclear. Looked up from germline, CDR1 is KGHSH and CDR2 is LQKENI. Trimming took off 5 bases at V and 4 bases at J, with 14 bases between the two ends. The CDR3 has 14 amino acids. The CDR3 DNA is TGTGCCAGCTCAGGCACCACGTTCGCCACTGAAGCTTTCTTT. It yields the protein CASSGTTFATEAFF.

This sequence joins TRBV5-1 and TRBJ1-1; 8 bases fit TRBD1. Per germline, CDR1 SGHRS and CDR2 YFSETQ. The length of the CDR3 is 16 residues. V was pared by 3 bases and J by 1 base, with 8 bases of the junction left unmatched. For the CDR3, the DNA is TGCGCCAGCAGCTGGGAGACAGGGGTCCCGAACACTGAAGCTTTCTTT. Its protein product is CASSWETGVPNTEAFF. Based on the CDR3 plus reference TRBV5-1 and TRBJ1-1, the full variable domain is KAGVTQTPRYLIKTRGQQVTLSCSPISGHRSVSWYQQTPGQGLQFLFEYFSETQRNKGNFPGRFSGRQFSNSRSEMNVSTLELGDSALYLCASSWETGVPNTEAFFGQGTRLTVV.

The CDR3 DNA sequence: TGCAGCGTTGAGGGGCCGTCTGGGGCCAACGTCCTGACTTTC. Its protein is CSVEGPSGANVLTF. The J gene is TRBJ2-6, the V gene TRBV29-1, with D perhaps TRBD1 (5 bases). V lost 3 bases and J 1 base, leaving 7 bases between the germline ends. Germline loops: CDR1 SQVTM, CDR2 ANQGSEA. This CDR3 has 14 residues.

V gene TRBV9 combines with J gene TRBJ2-1, with D tentatively TRBD2 (5 bases). The CDR3 spans 13 residues. Trimming left V 1 base short and J 9 bases short, with 11 bases between. In germline, CDR1 is SGDLS, CDR2 YYNGEE. The CDR3 reads CASSVRMGSEQFF. DNA for the CDR3: TGTGCCAGCAGCGTACGAATGGGGAGTGAGCAGTTCTTC.

This chain links TRBV5-4 with TRBJ2-3; D may be TRBD2 (5 bases). Trimming cost V 3 bases and J 2 bases, with 19 bases left between them. CDR3 size: 17 residues. Per germline, CDR1 SGHNT and CDR2 YYREEE (reference sequence). CDR3 in amino acids: CASSSRGSLRATDTQYF. The CDR3 nucleotides are TGTGCCAGCAGCTCCCGGGGATCTCTGCGGGCCACAGATACGCAGTATTTT.

This clone was observed a handful of times. The CDR3 sequence is CASSLGLPSYNEQFF. The DNA for the CDR3 is TGCGCCAGCAGCTTGGGACTCCCCTCCTACAATGAGCAGTTCTTC. The genes are TRBV5-1 and TRBJ2-1; no definite D call. Trimming removed 0 bases from V and 0 bases from J, with 7 bases in between. The CDR3 spans 15 residues. Germline values: CDR1 SGHRS, CDR2 YFSETQ.

This clone was seen once. This rearrangement joins TRBV19 to TRBJ2-1, with D perhaps matching TRBD2 (7 bases). Trimming took off 5 bases at V and 7 bases at J, with 18 bases between the two ends. Germline CDR1 is LNHDA and CDR2 is SQIVND (reference sequence). The CDR3 has 15 amino acids. CDR3 loop: CASSRGGGLGNEQFF. Written as DNA, the CDR3 is TGTGCCAGTAGTCGGGGAGGGGGTTTGGGGAATGAGCAGTTCTTC.

The rearrangement links TRBV2 to TRBJ1-1, with D perhaps TRBD1 (6 bases). The CDR3 covers 14 residues. V was clipped by 3 bases and J by 5 bases, with 13 bases between them. Germline CDR1 SNHLY, CDR2 FYNNEI. The CDR3 coding sequence is TGTGCCAGCAGTGAGTTTGCAGGGGAAACTGAAGCTTTCTTT. Residues: CASSEFAGETEAFF.

CDR3 in amino acids: CASSYGTAIKATNEKLFF. The CDR3 DNA is TGTGCCAGCAGCTACGGGACAGCAATAAAGGCAACTAATGAAAAACTGTTTTTT. The rearrangement uses TRBV4-2 and TRBJ1-4, with 7 nucleotides matching TRBD1. CDR3 length: 18 amino acids. Germline assignment: CDR1 LGHNA and CDR2 YNFKEQ. V lost 5 bases and J lost 0; bases outside the gene matches: 12.

The V gene is TRBV10-1, the J gene TRBJ2-3; TRBD2 matches at 14 bases. CDR3 size: 16 residues. Germline-derived CDR1 and CDR2 are WNHNN and SYGVQD (reference sequence). J gave up 6 bases and V 2 bases, and 4 bases lay outside the gene matches. This chain's CDR3 is CASSEGGLAGDDTQYF. The CDR3 nucleotides are TGCGCCAGCAGTGAGGGGGGACTAGCGGGAGATGATACGCAGTATTTT.

CDR3 DNA sequence: TGTGCCAGCAGCTTAGCGACTAGCAAAAATACGCAGTATTTT. Its protein product is CASSLATSKNTQYF. The chain couples TRBV7-8 to TRBJ2-3; 7 bases align to TRBD2. The CDR3 spans 14 residues. V shed 0 bases and J 7 bases; nucleotides not matched to a gene: 4. Germline values: CDR1 SGHVS, CDR2 FQNEAQ. The full variable domain, its missing parts supplied by reference TRBV7-8 and TRBJ2-3, is GAGVSQSPRYKVAKRGQDVALRCDPISGHVSLFWYQQALGQGPEFLTYFQNEAQLDKSGLPSDRFFAERPEGSVSTLKIQRTQQEDSAVYLCASSLATSKNTQYFGPGTRLTVL.

A word on this clone: Different DNA sequences within this sample yield the same CDR3. The chain employs TRBV5-1 and TRBJ2-1; D gene ambiguous. The CDR3 runs 15 residues. Germline CDR1 and CDR2: SGHRS and YFSETQ. The V end was cut by 0 bases, the J end by 0 bases, with 7 bases between. CDR3 protein: CASSLAGSSYNEQFF. CDR3 DNA sequence: TGCGCCAGCAGCTTGGCCGGTTCCTCCTACAATGAGCAGTTCTTC.

In its sample, this clone was seen once. V gene TRBV5-1 combines with J gene TRBJ2-5; D perhaps matches TRBD1 (6 bases). Looked up from germline, CDR1 is SGHRS and CDR2 is YFSETQ. This CDR3 has 15 amino acids. V was pared by 1 base and J by 1 base, with 11 bases between. The CDR3 DNA reads TGCGCCAGCAGCTTGAATGGACAGATCCAAGAGACCCAGTACTTC. Translating it yields CASSLNGQIQETQYF.